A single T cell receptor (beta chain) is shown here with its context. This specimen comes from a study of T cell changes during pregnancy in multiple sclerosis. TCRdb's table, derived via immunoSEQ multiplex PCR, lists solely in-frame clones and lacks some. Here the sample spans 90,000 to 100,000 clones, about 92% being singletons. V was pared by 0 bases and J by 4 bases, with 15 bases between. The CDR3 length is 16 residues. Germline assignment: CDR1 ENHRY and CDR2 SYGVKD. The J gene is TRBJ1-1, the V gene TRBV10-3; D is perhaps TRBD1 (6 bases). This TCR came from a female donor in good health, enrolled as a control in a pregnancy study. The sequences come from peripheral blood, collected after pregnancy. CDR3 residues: CAISESILGQVTEAFF. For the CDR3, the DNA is TGTGCCATCAGTGAGTCGATATTGGGACAAGTCACTGAAGCTTTCTTT.